This TCR beta chain emerged from a study of glioma-infiltrating T cells. General study points: Very few CDR3 sequences were shared between tissue and blood. Above-expected tissue-blood divergence occurred in all gliomas, most in low-grade ones.

The iRepertoire nested amplicon-rescue multiplex PCR amplified TCR alpha and beta CDR3s from RNA. Input was about 85-450 ng of tissue mRNA or PBMC total RNA. TCRdb re-analysed the multiplex PCR reads in MiXCR, keeping a single row per CDR3 protein. The sample has about 89,000 distinct CDR3 sequences; about 25% are singletons. Regarding this clonotype: Its antigen is not known. At one end, the junction sequence differs from germline, possibly due to a read error.

The CDR3 covers 15 residues. Germline lookup yields CDR1 SGHRS and CDR2 YFSETQ. The sample was glioma tissue, nonneoplastic brain tissue, or PBMCs (not recorded which). The V call is TRBV5-1, the J call TRBJ2-1; 11 positions agree with TRBD2. The receptor was derived from a human donor with low-grade glioma or glioblastoma, undergoing nonglioma brain surgery, or in good health (not recorded which). The CDR3 DNA is TGCGCCAGCAGCTTCGCGGGACTAGCGGTAAATGGGCAGTTCTTC. This codes for CASSFAGLAVNGQFF.